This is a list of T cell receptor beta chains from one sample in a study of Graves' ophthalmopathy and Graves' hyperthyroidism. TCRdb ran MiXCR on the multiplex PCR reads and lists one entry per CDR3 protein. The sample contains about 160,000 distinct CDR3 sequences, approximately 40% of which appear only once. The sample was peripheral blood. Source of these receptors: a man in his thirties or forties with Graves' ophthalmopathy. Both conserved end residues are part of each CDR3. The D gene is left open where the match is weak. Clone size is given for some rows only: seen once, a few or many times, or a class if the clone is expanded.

DNA: TGTGCCAGCAGTTGGACAGGGCCGGGTGGCTACACCTTC; CDR3: CASSWTGPGGYTF; D: TRBD1; J: TRBJ1-2; V: TRBV6-2/TRBV6-3; size: few
DNA: TGTGCCAGCAGTTTTGGTGGAACCGGTCAGCCCCAGCATTTT; CDR3: CASSFGGTGQPQHF; D: .; J: TRBJ1-5; V: TRBV12-3/TRBV12-4; size: many
DNA: TGTGCCAGTACCCCTGTTCTCTACCGGGGTTCACCCCTCCACTTT; CDR3: CASTPVLYRGSPLHF; D: .; J: TRBJ1-6; V: TRBV19; size: many
DNA: TGTGCCAGCAGGACTAGCGGGAGGGCCAGCTCCTACGAGCAGTACTTC; CDR3: CASRTSGRASSYEQYF; D: TRBD2; J: TRBJ2-7; V: TRBV6-2/TRBV6-3; size: many
DNA: TGTGCCAGCAGCCCAGACGGCTCGGAGACCCAGTACTTC; CDR3: CASSPDGSETQYF; D: .; J: TRBJ2-5; V: TRBV7-3; size: .
DNA: TGTGCCAGCAGTACCCACAGGGGTAGCCCTCGCGGATATGGCTACACCTTC; CDR3: CASSTHRGSPRGYGYTF; D: TRBD1; J: TRBJ1-2; V: TRBV28; size: many
DNA: TGTGCCTGGAGTTCGCCAGGGAACAACTATGGCTACACCTTC; CDR3: CAWSSPGNNYGYTF; D: .; J: TRBJ1-2; V: TRBV30; size: many
DNA: TGTGCCAGCAGGGGGGTCCGGGACACCGGGGAGCTGTTTTTT; CDR3: CASRGVRDTGELFF; D: .; J: TRBJ2-2; V: TRBV6-2/TRBV6-3; size: many
DNA: TGTGCCAGCACCTCCGGGACAGGGCTGAACGAGCAGTACTTC; CDR3: CASTSGTGLNEQYF; D: TRBD1; J: TRBJ2-7; V: TRBV28; size: once
DNA: TGTGCCAGCAGCTTAGACGCAGGGGGCTCCCCCAACGAGCAGTACTTC; CDR3: CASSLDAGGSPNEQYF; D: TRBD1; J: TRBJ2-7; V: TRBV11-2; size: .
DNA: TGTGCCAGCAGTGAATTCTCAGTCCGTAGGGGGGCCAACGTCCTGACTTTC; CDR3: CASSEFSVRRGANVLTF; D: .; J: TRBJ2-6; V: TRBV6-1; size: many
DNA: TGTGCCAGCCTAATGGGACTAGCGGGAGCCTACGAGCAGTACTTC; CDR3: CASLMGLAGAYEQYF; D: TRBD2; J: TRBJ2-7; V: TRBV28; size: many
DNA: TGTGCCAGCAGTTACCCCCAACAGGGTCAAGAGACCCAGTACTTC; CDR3: CASSYPQQGQETQYF; D: .; J: TRBJ2-5; V: TRBV12-3/TRBV12-4; size: few
DNA: TGTGCCAGCAGCTCGACGATCCGACTAGTAGACACCGGGGAGCTGTTTTTT; CDR3: CASSSTIRLVDTGELFF; D: .; J: TRBJ2-2; V: TRBV11-2; size: many
DNA: TGTGCCAGCAGAGATCAGGGGTCCAATCAGCCCCAGCATTTT; CDR3: CASRDQGSNQPQHF; D: .; J: TRBJ1-5; V: TRBV12-3/TRBV12-4; size: many
DNA: TGTGCCAGCACCATCCGGGACACCCAAGGAGGCTACACCTTC; CDR3: CASTIRDTQGGYTF; D: .; J: TRBJ1-2; V: TRBV2; size: many
DNA: TGTGCCAGCTCACCAGGCGGTAACACCGGGGAGCTGTTTTTT; CDR3: CASSPGGNTGELFF; D: .; J: TRBJ2-2; V: TRBV18; size: many
DNA: TGTGCCTGGAGTACGGGGGTCACCGGGGAGCTGTTTTTT; CDR3: CAWSTGVTGELFF; D: .; J: TRBJ2-2; V: TRBV30; size: many
DNA: TGTGCCAGCACCCCAAGGTTGGGGCATAGGCAGTACTTC; CDR3: CASTPRLGHRQYF; D: .; J: TRBJ2-7; V: TRBV12-3/TRBV12-4; size: .
DNA: TGTGCCAGCAGCCAGGGACAGGGCTTTACACCCCTCCACTTT; CDR3: CASSQGQGFTPLHF; D: TRBD1; J: TRBJ1-6; V: TRBV6-2/TRBV6-3; size: .
DNA: TGCAGCGCCCTGGGACAGAGCTACGAGCAGTACTTC; CDR3: CSALGQSYEQYF; D: TRBD1; J: TRBJ2-7; V: TRBV29-1; size: .
DNA: TGCAGCGTCTTAGGACAGGGGGTTGTATACGAGCAGTACTTC; CDR3: CSVLGQGVVYEQYF; D: TRBD1; J: TRBJ2-7; V: TRBV29-1; size: many
DNA: TGCGCCAGCAGTGAGGGGGGACGTGATGCGGTCTACGAGCAGTACTTC; CDR3: CASSEGGRDAVYEQYF; D: .; J: TRBJ2-7; V: TRBV10-1; size: once
DNA: TGTGCCAGCAGCTTATCCAGGGACCAAGAGACCCAGTACTTC; CDR3: CASSLSRDQETQYF; D: .; J: TRBJ2-5; V: TRBV7-2; size: many
DNA: TGTGCCAGCAGTTACTCGGAGGGGACGGATGGCTACACCTTC; CDR3: CASSYSEGTDGYTF; D: .; J: TRBJ1-2; V: TRBV6-5; size: many
DNA: TGTGCCAGCAGCGTAGAGGGGACCTCCTACGAGCAGTACTTC; CDR3: CASSVEGTSYEQYF; D: .; J: TRBJ2-7; V: TRBV9; size: many
DNA: TGTGCCAGCTCCCGGCTGGGAGAAGGGTCCTACGAGCAGTACTTC; CDR3: CASSRLGEGSYEQYF; D: .; J: TRBJ2-7; V: TRBV18; size: many